The rows below give T cell receptor beta chains drawn from one sample of a study of T cells after yellow fever vaccination. TCRdb reanalysed the 5' RACE reads using MiXCR and keeps one entry per CDR3 protein. The table has about 75,000 distinct CDR3 sequences, more than 5.5% seen once. Sequenced material: CD8+ T cells sorted from PBMCs, taken about 10 days after the first yellow fever vaccination. Source of these receptors: a young man who received the YFV17D yellow fever vaccine. Both conserved end residues are part of each CDR3. A D gene is named only where the DNA matches it firmly. Clone size is not always given. Where it is, it says once, few, many or a class for expanded clones.

few	TRBV11-2	TRBD1	TRBJ1-1	TGTGCCAGCAGCATTGGACAACTACAGGGGAATCAAGCTTTCTTT	CASSIGQLQGNQAFF
few	TRBV28	TRBD1	TRBJ1-6	TGTGCCAGCAGTTCTGGACAGGGTGTCTCACCCCTCCACTTT	CASSSGQGVSPLHF
many	TRBV4-3	NA	TRBJ1-1	TGCGCCAGCAGCCCACGTGTGAACACTGAAGCTTTCTTT	CASSPRVNTEAFF
few	TRBV15	NA	TRBJ2-7	TGTGCCACCAGCGCAGGGTTCTCCTACGAGCAGTACTTC	CATSAGFSYEQYF
many	TRBV5-6	NA	TRBJ1-1	TGTGCCAGCAGCTTGACCAGGGACACTGAAGCTTTCTTT	CASSLTRDTEAFF
many	TRBV6-5	NA	TRBJ1-5	TGTGCCAGCAGTTTGACAGGAGATAGCAATCAGCCCCAGCATTTT	CASSLTGDSNQPQHF
many	TRBV15	NA	TRBJ2-3	TGTGCCACCAGCGCCCGGGATCCAACTAGCACAGATACGCAGTATTTT	CATSARDPTSTDTQYF
many	TRBV6-4	TRBD2	TRBJ2-3	TGTGCCAGCAGTGACTCTAGCGGGGGGGCCACAGATACGCAGTATTTT	CASSDSSGGATDTQYF
many	TRBV6-1	TRBD2	TRBJ2-5	TGTGCCAGCAGACTTCTAGCGGGGGGGCAGGAGACCCAGTACTTC	CASRLLAGGQETQYF
few	TRBV11-1	NA	TRBJ2-1	TGTGCCAGCAGCTTAAGTACAGGGTCCGGCAATGAGCAGTTCTTC	CASSLSTGSGNEQFF
many	TRBV21-1	NA	TRBJ1-5	NA	CASWADGNQPQHF
many	TRBV20-1	TRBD1	TRBJ1-1	TGCAGTGCAACCGGGACAGTGAACACTGAAGCTTTCTTT	CSATGTVNTEAFF
many	TRBV12-3/TRBV12-4	NA	TRBJ2-2	TGTGCCAGCAGGAGCGAGAGCGGGAACACCGGGGAGCTGTTTTTT	CASRSESGNTGELFF
many	TRBV6-2/TRBV6-3	TRBD1	TRBJ1-5	TGTGCCAGCAGGGGGACAGCCTATAGCAATCAGCCCCAGCATTTT	CASRGTAYSNQPQHF
many	TRBV5-1	NA	TRBJ1-2	TGCGCCAGCAGCTTGCGGCTAGAATATGGCTACACCTTC	CASSLRLEYGYTF
many	TRBV2	NA	TRBJ2-7	TGTGCCAGTGAGAGTCGGGAGCAGTACTTC	CASESREQYF
many	TRBV7-9	NA	TRBJ2-7	TGTGCCAGCAGCCATGAGTGGGGCGGGGACCCATCCTACGAGCAGTACTTC	CASSHEWGGDPSYEQYF
many	TRBV12-3/TRBV12-4	TRBD2	TRBJ2-1	TGTGCCAGCGGGCCGGGACTAGCGGGGGGGAGGGGTGAGCAGTTCTTC	CASGPGLAGGRGEQFF
NA	TRBV4-1	NA	TRBJ2-7	TGCGCCAGCAGCCAGACACAGGGCTACGAGCAGTACTTC	CASSQTQGYEQYF
many	TRBV7-6	NA	TRBJ2-5	TGTGCCAGCAGCTTAGTGCCAAAAGAGACCCAGTACTTC	CASSLVPKETQYF
many	TRBV4-3	TRBD2	TRBJ2-3	TGCGCCAGCAGCCAAGTAATAGGTTCTAGCGGGGTGGCAGATACGCAGTATTTT	CASSQVIGSSGVADTQYF
many	TRBV29-1	TRBD1	TRBJ1-1	TGCAGCGTTGAAGTAGGTGAGGGGGCGAACACTGAAGCTTTCTTT	CSVEVGEGANTEAFF
many	TRBV12-3/TRBV12-4	TRBD1	TRBJ2-7	TGTGCCAGCAGTCCTCCCGACAGGGAGACGAACGAGCAGTACTTC	CASSPPDRETNEQYF
many	TRBV12-3/TRBV12-4	NA	TRBJ2-3	TGTGCCAGCAGTCAGGGGCTAGCTTCCGATACGCAGTATTTT	CASSQGLASDTQYF